This T cell receptor (beta chain) was captured in a study of blood T cells in healthy people across ages. Concerning this clonotype itself: Its antigen is undetermined.

Study-wide points: There were more naive CD4+ cells and higher diversity in long-lived donors than in aged donors.

A second PCR, run for roughly 7 to 12 cycles, used a sample-barcoded 5' primer plus a J-beta primer mix. A single record per CDR3 protein comes from TCRdb applying MiXCR to the 5' RACE reads. The sample consists of 780,000 or so distinct CDR3 sequences, about 61% of them appearing once. The clonotype was recovered from a middle-aged man in good health. Sequences were obtained from blood.

CDR3 amino acids: CASSLPMGEQYF. Written as DNA, the CDR3 is TGTGCCAGCAGCCTCCCGATGGGGGAGCAGTACTTC. V usage is TRBV7-9 and J usage is TRBJ2-7, with D unresolved. Trimming cost V 5 bases and J 7 bases, with 12 bases left between them. Germline V lookup: CDR1 SEHNR, CDR2 FQNEAQ (reference sequence). This CDR3 is built from 12 residues.